The sequence of this TCR beta chain was determined in a study of T-cell memory formation after mild COVID-19. With constant-segment primers, 5'RACE yielded cDNA libraries of TCR alpha and TCR beta that carried sample barcodes and UMIs. Via MiXCR, TCRdb re-called the 5' RACE reads, giving one row per CDR3 protein. The sample includes about 360,000 distinct CDR3 sequences, approximately 15% of them seen just once. Concerning this clonotype itself: Its antigen is not known.

The CDR3 spans 12 residues. Deletions cut 8 bases from V and 9 bases from J, with 17 bases between. CDR1 and CDR2 from the germline V gene are DFQATT and SNEGSKA (reference sequence). Study results and limitations: Among clones contracting day 15 to 85, CD4/CD8 was balanced, whereas later expanders leaned CD4+. Detection of some responders pre-infection suggested pre-existing cross-reactive memory T cells participated. Whether second-wave clones peaking at day 37 were SARS-CoV-2 specific went unconfirmed.

Specimen: PBMCs or a T cell subset sorted from them (not recorded which). The J gene is TRBJ2-4, the V gene TRBV20-1; tentatively, D is TRBD2 (5 bases). This receptor was taken from a man aged 18 to 30 who had mild COVID-19 (a few samples of this study predate the infection). Cell type and time point are not known. CDR3 coding DNA: TGCAGTATCCCCCCGGGATACTCCATTCAGTACTTC. It yields the protein CSIPPGYSIQYF.